This TCR beta chain was observed in a study of regulatory T cells in long-lasting Graves disease. As for the study in general: It was over 5 years of antithyroid drugs, with positive TSH receptor antibodies, that meant persistent Graves' disease. Study-wide findings and caveats: Among samples with persistent disease, TRBV28, TRBJ1-2 and TRBJ2-5 were favored. Those with persistent disease had in common more public clonotypes (about 2,500) than new patients (about 900). Persistent Graves' patients showed less TCR diversity than newly diagnosed patients showed.

Described time point: persistent/refractory GD, antithyroid drugs over 5 years with positive TRAb. The TCR library used RNA extracted from PBMCs. Construction of TCR beta libraries relied on iRepertoire HTBI primers and on Arm-PCR targeting CDR3 regions. TCRdb reprocessed the multiplex PCR reads via MiXCR and lists one record per CDR3 protein. Here the sample spans approximately 400,000 distinct CDR3 sequences, 20% to 25% being singletons. This clonotype was picked up a small number of times. The antigen is unknown. From germline, CDR1 is MNHNS and CDR2 SASEGT. Trimming shortened V by 7 bases and J by 7 bases, and 17 bases separated the two germline ends. CDR3 size: 14 residues.

The specimen comprised peripheral blood mononuclear cells (PBMCs), sampled when the disease was refractory, from a patient treated with antithyroid drugs. The receptor was isolated from a female donor with Graves disease. The chain links TRBV6-1 to TRBJ1-5; D call uncertain. DNA for the CDR3: TGTGCCAGCAACTCACCGGGAGACCTACAGCCCCAGCATTTT. Protein sequence: CASNSPGDLQPQHF.